This T cell receptor beta chain was recovered during a study of blood T cell repertoires in COVID-19. Libraries were prepared by immunoSEQ multiplex PCR; TCRdb keeps only in-frame clonotypes and omits some of them. The sample gives 200,000 to 250,000 clones, around 80% of which show up once; less than 7% is in the top ten. The germline CDR1 and CDR2 sequences are LGHDT and YNNKEL (reference sequence). The CDR3 extends over 14 amino acids. Between the trimmed V and J ends, which lost 2 bases and 2 bases, there was a span of 7 bases. This chain links TRBV3-1 (or the pseudogene TRBV3-2) with TRBJ1-3; unclear D gene. The clonotype was recovered from a woman aged 70-85 years with acute or convalescent COVID-19. The sequenced material came from peripheral blood. CDR3 in amino acids: CASSQREAGNTIYF. The CDR3 coding sequence is TGTGCCAGCAGCCAACGGGAAGCTGGAAACACCATATATTTT.